This T cell receptor beta chain was found in a study of graft-versus-host responses after intestinal transplantation. The CDR3 runs 21 residues. Germline trimming cut 2 bases from V and 3 bases from J; bases unmatched to any gene: 22. Germline V gene sequence: CDR1 LNHNV, CDR2 YYDKDF (reference sequence). Assay: immunoSEQ multiplex PCR; the TCRdb copy retains only in-frame clones and omits some. The table has around 20,000 clones, around 93% seen once. The sample was PBMCs, taken 23 days after intestinal transplant. The sequence was obtained from a human patient who received an intestinal transplant, so some T cells may come from the graft donor. The chain carries TRBV15 and TRBJ1-2, with 9 bases matching TRBD1. The CDR3 sequence: CATSRTNFGMGQGFMDYGYTF. The CDR3 region has the DNA TGTGCCACCAGCAGAACGAACTTTGGCATGGGACAGGGTTTTATGGACTATGGCTACACCTTC.